The 5 T cell receptor beta chains given below trace back to one sample, sequenced in a study of CD8 T cells in ankylosing spondylitis (dated by TCRdb to the late 2010s). Study-wide conclusions, independent of this receptor: A TCR beta motif of seven or eight highly homologous amino acid variants appeared characteristic of blood from ankylosing spondylitis patients.

The library was built by means of 5' RACE. Sequencing instrument: Illumina HiSeq 2500. The public sequencing data were trimmed at Q25 with fastp and processed into clonotypes with MiXCR by TCRdb, which kept only in-frame beta chains. Merged by CDR3 protein, the rows form single entries marked with the most common genes and DNA. This sample holds hundreds of thousands of distinct CDR3 sequences; around 26% were observed only once. The ten largest account for 0.89% of the sample. The antigens for these receptors are not known. Sequencing used blood, either unsorted or a sorted T cell fraction (not recorded which). The receptors originated from a male donor with ankylosing spondylitis.

The sample holds a few counts of this clonotype. This sequence joins TRBV2 and TRBJ1-6, with D possibly being TRBD1 (6 bases). CDR3 length equals 14 residues. V was cut by 5 bases and J by 7 bases, with 12 bases left in between. Germline CDR1 and CDR2: SNHLY and FYNNEI. For the CDR3, the DNA is TGTGCCAGCAGTATACAGGGTGAAAATTCACCCCTCCACTTT. This codes for CASSIQGENSPLHF.

This clonotype has at least ten counts. V usage is TRBV7-2 and J usage is TRBJ1-4; D is unresolved. Trimming took off 5 bases at V and 8 bases at J, with 12 bases between the two ends. The V gene's germline CDR1 is SGHTA and CDR2 FQGNSA. The CDR3 totals 13 residues. This CDR3 is CASSTGVREKLFF. The CDR3 DNA is TGTGCCAGCAGCACGGGAGTTCGGGAAAAACTGTTTTTT.

The sample holds a few counts of this clonotype. The chain uses TRBV7-9 and TRBJ2-2; D ambiguous. V was trimmed by 7 bases and J by 0 bases, leaving 15 bases between them. This CDR3 is built from 16 residues. Germline V CDR1 and CDR2: SEHNR, FQNEAQ (reference sequence). The CDR3 loop reads CASTVTGPANTGELFF. The CDR3 nucleotides are TGTGCCAGCACCGTGACCGGGCCAGCGAACACCGGGGAGCTGTTTTTT.

This clonotype has a handful of counts. Written as DNA, the CDR3 is TGCGCCAGCAGCTCCCCTCGGGCAGATACGCAGTATTTT. Its protein is CASSSPRADTQYF. The chain employs TRBV5-1 and TRBJ2-3; no definite D call. The length of the CDR3 is 13 residues. The V gene lost 3 bases and the J gene lost 4 bases, with 9 bases spanning the gap. CDR1 and CDR2 (germline): SGHRS, YFSETQ.

This clonotype was detected a few times. The J gene is TRBJ2-5, the V gene TRBV3-1; 13 bases map to TRBD2. The V gene's germline CDR1 is LGHDT and CDR2 YNNKEL (reference sequence). The CDR3 length is 20 residues. The ends lost 0 bases at V and 1 base at J; junction bases unmatched: 11. CDR3 in amino acids: CASSQDRYRTSGSIQETQYF. CDR3 sequence (DNA): TGTGCCAGCAGCCAAGATCGTTATCGGACTAGCGGGAGCATCCAAGAGACCCAGTACTTC.